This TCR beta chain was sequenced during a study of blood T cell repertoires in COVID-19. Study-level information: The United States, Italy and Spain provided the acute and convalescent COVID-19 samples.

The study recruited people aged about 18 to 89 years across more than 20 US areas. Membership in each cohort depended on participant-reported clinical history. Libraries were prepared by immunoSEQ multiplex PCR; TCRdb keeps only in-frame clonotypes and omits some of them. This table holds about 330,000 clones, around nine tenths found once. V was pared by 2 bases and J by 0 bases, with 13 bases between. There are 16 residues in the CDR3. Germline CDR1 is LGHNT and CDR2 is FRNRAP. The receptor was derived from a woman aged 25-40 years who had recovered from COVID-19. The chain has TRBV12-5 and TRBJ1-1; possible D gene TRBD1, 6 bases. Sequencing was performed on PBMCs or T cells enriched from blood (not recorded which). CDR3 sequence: CASGLTRQVMNTEAFF. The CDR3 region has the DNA TGTGCTAGTGGTTTGACAAGACAGGTGATGAACACTGAAGCTTTCTTT.